This TCR beta chain is from a study of blood T cell repertoires in COVID-19. Across the whole study: Acute-phase and convalescent COVID-19 samples originated in the United States, Italy and Spain. Sources were T cells, B-cell-depleted T cells, or PBMCs; the material itself was cDNA or gDNA.

Under the authors' procedure: The assay estimated nucleated cells by amplifying reference gene primers. Sequencing was performed with immunoSEQ multiplex PCR; in TCRdb, only in-frame clones are kept and a portion is missing. V, J and clone size are those of that table, while D and trimming were read from the DNA. The sample holds approximately 78,000 clones, approximately 93% seen once. While infection was still active, Seattle patients were enrolled and then followed longitudinally. Trimming removed 3 bases at V and 7 bases at J, with 10 bases between. Germline V gene lookup returns CDR1 LNHDA and CDR2 SQIVND (reference sequence). The CDR3 has 13 residues.

The chain uses TRBV19 and TRBJ2-1; a weak D match, TRBD1 (7 bases). The clonotype comes from a man aged 50 to 59 with COVID-19, enrolled during active disease. The sample consisted of peripheral blood. CDR3 sequence (DNA): TGTGCCAGTAGTATTCAGGGGGGTAATGAGCAGTTCTTC. As protein: CASSIQGGNEQFF. Together with reference TRBV19 and TRBJ2-1, the CDR3 gives the full variable domain: DGGITQSPKYLFRKEGQNVTLSCEQNLNHDAMYWYRQDPGQGLRLIYYSQIVNDFQKGDIAEGYSVSREKKESFPLTVTSAQKNPTAFYLCASSIQGGNEQFFGPGTRLTVL.